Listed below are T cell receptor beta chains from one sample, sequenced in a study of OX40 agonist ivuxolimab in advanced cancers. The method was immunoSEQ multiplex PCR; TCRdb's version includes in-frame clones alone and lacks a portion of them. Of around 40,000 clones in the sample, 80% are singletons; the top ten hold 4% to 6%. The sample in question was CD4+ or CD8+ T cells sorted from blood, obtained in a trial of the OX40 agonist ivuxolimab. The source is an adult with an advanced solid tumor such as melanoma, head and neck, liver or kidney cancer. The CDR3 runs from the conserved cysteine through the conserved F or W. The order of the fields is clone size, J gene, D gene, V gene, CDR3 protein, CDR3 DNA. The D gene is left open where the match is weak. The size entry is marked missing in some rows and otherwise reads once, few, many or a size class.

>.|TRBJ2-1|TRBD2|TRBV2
CASRGGTSVKQFF
TGTGCCAGCAGGGGAGGGACTAGCGTTAAGCAGTTCTTC
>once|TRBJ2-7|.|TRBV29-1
CSVDRWEEDYEQYF
TGCAGCGTTGACAGGTGGGAGGAGGACTACGAGCAGTACTTC
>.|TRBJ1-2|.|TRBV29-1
CSVELGASFGYTF
TGCAGCGTTGAACTGGGAGCCTCATTTGGCTACACCTTC
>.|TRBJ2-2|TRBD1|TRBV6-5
CASRETGIPGELFF
TGTGCCAGCAGAGAGACAGGGATCCCCGGGGAGCTGTTTTTT
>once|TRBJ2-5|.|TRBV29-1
CSATPGRETQYF
TGCAGCGCCACCCCGGGCAGGGAGACCCAGTACTTC
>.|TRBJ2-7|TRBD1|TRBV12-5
CASGSGQGDFYEQYF
TGTGCTAGTGGTTCAGGACAGGGGGACTTCTACGAGCAGTACTTC
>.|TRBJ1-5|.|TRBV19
CASSNGVYQPQHF
TGTGCCAGTAGTAACGGAGTCTATCAGCCCCAGCATTTT
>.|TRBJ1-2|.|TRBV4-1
CASSQDQVPRGYTF
TGCGCCAGCAGCCAAGATCAGGTTCCCCGTGGCTACACCTTC
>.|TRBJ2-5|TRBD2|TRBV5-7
CASSLVVAGQETQYF
TGTGCCAGCAGCTTGGTAGTAGCGGGACAAGAGACCCAGTACTTC
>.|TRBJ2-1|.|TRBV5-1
CASSRHGQPEDEQFF
TGCGCCAGCAGCAGACATGGACAGCCCGAGGATGAGCAGTTCTTC
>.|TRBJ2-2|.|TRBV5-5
CASSLEAAANTGELFF
TGTGCCAGCAGCTTGGAGGCGGCCGCGAACACCGGGGAGCTGTTTTTT
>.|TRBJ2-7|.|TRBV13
CASSQSRMGGYEQYF
TGTGCCAGCAGCCAAAGTAGGATGGGAGGATACGAGCAGTACTTC
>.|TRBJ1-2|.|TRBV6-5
CASNYGYTF
TGTGCCAGCAACTATGGCTACACCTTC
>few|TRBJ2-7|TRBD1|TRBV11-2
CASSFSAGTAYEQYF
TGTGCCAGCAGCTTCTCAGCCGGGACAGCCTACGAGCAGTACTTC
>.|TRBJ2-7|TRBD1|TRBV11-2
CASRAGGEQYF
TGTGCCAGCAGGGCAGGGGGCGAGCAGTACTTC
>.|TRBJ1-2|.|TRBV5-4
CASSLYGLQGQGYTF
TGTGCCAGCAGCTTGTATGGACTCCAAGGACAGGGCTACACCTTC
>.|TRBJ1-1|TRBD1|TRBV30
CAWRGQVNTEAFF
TGTGCCTGGAGAGGACAGGTTAATACTGAAGCTTTCTTT
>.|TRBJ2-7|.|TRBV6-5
CASSSLNEQYF
TGTGCCAGCAGTTCCCTCAACGAGCAGTACTTC
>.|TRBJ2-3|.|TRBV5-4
CASSLSGDQADTQYF
TGTGCCAGCAGCTTGTCAGGGGATCAGGCAGATACGCAGTATTTT
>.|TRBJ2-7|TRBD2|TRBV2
CASSETAGGPPYEQYF
TGTGCCAGCAGTGAAACAGCGGGAGGGCCCCCCTACGAGCAGTACTTC
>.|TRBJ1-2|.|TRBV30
CAWRPRANYGYTF
TGTGCCTGGAGACCGCGGGCCAACTATGGCTACACCTTC
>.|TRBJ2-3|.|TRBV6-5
CASTLLGTSTDTQYF
TGTGCCAGCACCCTACTGGGGACTAGCACAGATACGCAGTATTTT
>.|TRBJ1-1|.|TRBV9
CASSASSRGAQAEAFF
TGTGCCAGCAGCGCATCTTCTCGGGGGGCGCAGGCTGAAGCTTTCTTT
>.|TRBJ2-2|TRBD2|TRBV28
CASSYNGMLSGRVNTGELFF
TGTGCCAGCAGCTACAACGGAATGCTGAGCGGGAGGGTGAACACCGGGGAGCTGTTTTTT
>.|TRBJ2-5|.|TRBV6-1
CASSERHVETQYF
TGTGCCAGCAGTGAAAGGCACGTAGAGACCCAGTACTTC
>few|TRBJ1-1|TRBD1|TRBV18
CASSPGDRGPAFF
TGTGCCAGCTCACCCGGGGACAGGGGACCGGCTTTCTTT
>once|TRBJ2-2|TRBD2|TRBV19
CASRNTGGLAKGGELFF
TGTGCCAGTAGGAACACTGGGGGACTAGCGAAAGGCGGGGAGCTGTTTTTT
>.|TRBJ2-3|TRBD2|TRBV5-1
CASSPKREVTDTQYF
TGCGCCAGCAGTCCTAAGCGGGAGGTTACAGATACGCAGTATTTT
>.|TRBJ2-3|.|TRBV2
CASSVDRSDTQYF
TGTGCCAGCAGTGTGGATAGATCCGATACGCAGTATTTT
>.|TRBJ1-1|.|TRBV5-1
CASSLVGMNTEAFF
TGCGCCAGCAGCTTGGTGGGAATGAACACTGAAGCTTTCTTT
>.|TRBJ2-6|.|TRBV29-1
CSVVESGLSPSGANVLTF
TGCAGCGTTGTCGAGTCAGGCCTATCGCCCTCTGGGGCCAACGTCCTGACTTTC
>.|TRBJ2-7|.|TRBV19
CASSIGRTYEQYF
TGTGCCAGTAGTATAGGCAGAACCTACGAGCAGTACTTC
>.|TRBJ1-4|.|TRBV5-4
CASKMGGSTNEKLFF
TGTGCCAGCAAGATGGGGGGGTCAACTAATGAAAAACTGTTTTTT
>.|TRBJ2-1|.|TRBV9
CASSVVGISGNEQFF
TGTGCCAGCAGCGTAGTGGGAATTAGCGGAAATGAGCAGTTCTTC
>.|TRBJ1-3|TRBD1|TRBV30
CAWSGQGSGGNTIYF
TGTGCCTGGAGCGGACAGGGGAGCGGAGGAAACACCATATATTTT
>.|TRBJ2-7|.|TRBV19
CASRPGGTASYEQYF
TGTGCCAGTAGACCCGGGGGGACAGCCTCCTACGAGCAGTACTTC
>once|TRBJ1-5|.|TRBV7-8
CASSTLVGADQPQHF
TGTGCCAGCAGTACTCTTGTTGGGGCCGATCAGCCCCAGCATTTT